The 13 T cell receptor beta chains presented below share a single source sample, sequenced in a study of identical twins. Using its own MiXCR run on the 5' RACE reads, TCRdb lists one record per CDR3 protein. Among a few hundred thousand distinct CDR3 sequences listed, under 9% were seen once. This sample also appeared in a second study, on yellow fever vaccine responses in identical twins.

Sequences were obtained from memory (CD45RO+) T cells sorted from blood. Receptors originate from a woman aged 18-29 years in good health.

The V and J genes are TRBV29-1 and TRBJ2-5; D is possibly TRBD2 (6 bases). Germline V lookup: CDR1 SQVTM, CDR2 ANQGSEA. The CDR3 is 11 residues long. V lost 4 bases, J lost 4 bases, and 7 bases lay in between. The CDR3 nucleotides are TGCAGCGTTGGGGGAGGAGAGACCCAGTACTTC. It yields the protein CSVGGGETQYF.

This clonotype was seen a few times. The chain employs TRBV19 and TRBJ1-6; 7 positions match TRBD1. The CDR3 is 15 residues long. The V gene's germline CDR1 is LNHDA and CDR2 SQIVND (reference sequence). The trim removed 9 bases at V and 6 bases at J, leaving 11 bases unmatched. The CDR3 DNA reads as TGTGCCAGCCGATCTCCGACAGGGTCTAATTCACCCCTCCACTTT. Amino acids: CASRSPTGSNSPLHF.

This clonotype was seen more than once but under ten times. The rearrangement joins TRBV6-5 to TRBJ1-2; D gene ambiguous. CDR1 is MNHEY, CDR2 SVGAGI, per germline. The CDR3 has 14 residues. The V gene lost 2 bases and the J gene lost 0 bases, with 7 bases spanning the gap. The CDR3 here is CASSYGGANYGYTF. CDR3 nucleotide sequence: TGTGCCAGCAGTTACGGTGGGGCTAACTATGGCTACACCTTC.

This clonotype appeared a few times. This rearrangement joins TRBV15 to TRBJ2-3, with D possibly being TRBD2 (6 bases). The V and J ends lost 9 bases and 5 bases respectively, with 12 bases between them. CDR1 is LNHNV, CDR2 YYDKDF, per germline (reference sequence). The CDR3 is made up of 12 amino acids. CDR3 sequence reads: CATTGGGDTQYF. DNA for the CDR3: TGTGCCACGACCGGGGGTGGAGATACGCAGTATTTT.

This clonotype was seen repeatedly, ten times or more. V usage is TRBV28 and J usage is TRBJ1-2, with 12 bases fitting TRBD1. CDR1 MDHEN and CDR2 SYDVKM come from the germline V gene. The CDR3 is made up of 16 amino acids. Trimming cost V 6 bases and J 0 bases; bases outside gene matches: 5. CDR3 residues: CASRLGTGGANYGYTF. The CDR3 nucleotides read TGTGCCAGCAGGTTAGGGACAGGGGGCGCTAACTATGGCTACACCTTC.

This clonotype was seen repeatedly, ten times or more. This chain links TRBV24-1 with TRBJ1-2; a possible D gene is TRBD1 (5 bases). Trimming removed 4 bases from V and 7 bases from J, with 15 bases in between. The CDR3 has 14 residues. In germline, CDR1 is KGHDR, CDR2 SFDVKD. CDR3 sequence (DNA): TGTGCCACCAGTGACCTAGACAGTATCTCTGGCTACACCTTC. Translated, it gives CATSDLDSISGYTF.

This clonotype was observed many times. The V call is TRBV12-3 or TRBV12-4, the J call TRBJ2-1, with 8 bases matching TRBD2. With 7 bases clipped from V and 4 bases from J, the junction kept 12 bases outside the gene matches. The CDR3 is made up of 16 amino acids. CDR3 amino acids: CASTPGGGILYNEQFF. CDR3 nucleotides: TGTGCCAGCACACCGGGGGGGGGCATTTTATACAATGAGCAGTTCTTC.

The V call is TRBV7-9, the J call TRBJ1-4; no definite D call. The germline V gene has CDR1 SEHNR and CDR2 FQNEAQ (reference sequence). The CDR3 has 13 residues. V lost 5 bases to trimming and J lost 8 bases, with 12 bases between them. CDR3 region: CASSLQVVEKLFF. The CDR3 nucleotides read TGTGCCAGCAGCCTACAAGTTGTCGAAAAACTGTTTTTT.

The chain is built from TRBV12-3 or TRBV12-4 and TRBJ2-3; D perhaps matches TRBD2 (6 bases). The CDR3 sequence is 16 residues long. V lost 6 bases, J lost 4 bases, and 20 bases lay in between. The CDR3 DNA reads as TGTGCCAGCAGGGGGGGACTCACCGACCGGGCAGATACGCAGTATTTT. Its protein is CASRGGLTDRADTQYF.

The DNA of the CDR3 is TGTGCCAGCAGCCAACGGTCCAGCACAGATACGCAGTATTTT. Encoded protein: CASSQRSSTDTQYF. The chain couples TRBV3-1 to TRBJ2-3; unclear D gene. Trimming took off 2 bases at V and 0 bases at J, with 6 bases between the two ends. CDR3 length: 14 amino acids. CDR1 and CDR2 (germline): LGHDT, YNNKEL (reference sequence).

The genes are TRBV20-1 and TRBJ1-1; D may be TRBD1 (6 bases). The CDR3 length is 14 residues. The germline gives CDR1 DFQATT, CDR2 SNEGSKA (reference sequence). The V gene lost 6 bases and the J gene lost 1 base, with 15 bases spanning the gap. The CDR3 coding sequence is TGCAGTGCGATCGGGGGGGGCCCGAACACTGAAGCTTTCTTT. Translating it yields CSAIGGGPNTEAFF.

This clonotype was picked up many times. The J gene is TRBJ2-1, the V gene TRBV5-6, with TRBD2 matching 10 bases. The CDR3 covers 16 residues. Trimming took 0 bases from V and 6 from J; bases not matched to a gene: 6. CDR1 is SGHDT, CDR2 YYEEEE, per germline. The chain's CDR3 is CASSLAGVAGGNEQFF. As DNA, the CDR3 is TGTGCCAGCAGCTTGGCCGGAGTAGCGGGGGGCAATGAGCAGTTCTTC.

The table lists this clonotype with many counts. J is TRBJ2-2 and V is TRBV7-3, with TRBD2 matching 7 bases. Germline-derived CDR1 and CDR2 are SGHTA and FQGTGA. This CDR3 spans 14 amino acids. V lost 5 bases and J lost 1; bases outside the gene matches: 1. Here the CDR3 reads CASSPSGNTGELFF. In DNA form, the CDR3 reads TGTGCCAGCAGCCCTAGCGGGAACACCGGGGAGCTGTTTTTT.